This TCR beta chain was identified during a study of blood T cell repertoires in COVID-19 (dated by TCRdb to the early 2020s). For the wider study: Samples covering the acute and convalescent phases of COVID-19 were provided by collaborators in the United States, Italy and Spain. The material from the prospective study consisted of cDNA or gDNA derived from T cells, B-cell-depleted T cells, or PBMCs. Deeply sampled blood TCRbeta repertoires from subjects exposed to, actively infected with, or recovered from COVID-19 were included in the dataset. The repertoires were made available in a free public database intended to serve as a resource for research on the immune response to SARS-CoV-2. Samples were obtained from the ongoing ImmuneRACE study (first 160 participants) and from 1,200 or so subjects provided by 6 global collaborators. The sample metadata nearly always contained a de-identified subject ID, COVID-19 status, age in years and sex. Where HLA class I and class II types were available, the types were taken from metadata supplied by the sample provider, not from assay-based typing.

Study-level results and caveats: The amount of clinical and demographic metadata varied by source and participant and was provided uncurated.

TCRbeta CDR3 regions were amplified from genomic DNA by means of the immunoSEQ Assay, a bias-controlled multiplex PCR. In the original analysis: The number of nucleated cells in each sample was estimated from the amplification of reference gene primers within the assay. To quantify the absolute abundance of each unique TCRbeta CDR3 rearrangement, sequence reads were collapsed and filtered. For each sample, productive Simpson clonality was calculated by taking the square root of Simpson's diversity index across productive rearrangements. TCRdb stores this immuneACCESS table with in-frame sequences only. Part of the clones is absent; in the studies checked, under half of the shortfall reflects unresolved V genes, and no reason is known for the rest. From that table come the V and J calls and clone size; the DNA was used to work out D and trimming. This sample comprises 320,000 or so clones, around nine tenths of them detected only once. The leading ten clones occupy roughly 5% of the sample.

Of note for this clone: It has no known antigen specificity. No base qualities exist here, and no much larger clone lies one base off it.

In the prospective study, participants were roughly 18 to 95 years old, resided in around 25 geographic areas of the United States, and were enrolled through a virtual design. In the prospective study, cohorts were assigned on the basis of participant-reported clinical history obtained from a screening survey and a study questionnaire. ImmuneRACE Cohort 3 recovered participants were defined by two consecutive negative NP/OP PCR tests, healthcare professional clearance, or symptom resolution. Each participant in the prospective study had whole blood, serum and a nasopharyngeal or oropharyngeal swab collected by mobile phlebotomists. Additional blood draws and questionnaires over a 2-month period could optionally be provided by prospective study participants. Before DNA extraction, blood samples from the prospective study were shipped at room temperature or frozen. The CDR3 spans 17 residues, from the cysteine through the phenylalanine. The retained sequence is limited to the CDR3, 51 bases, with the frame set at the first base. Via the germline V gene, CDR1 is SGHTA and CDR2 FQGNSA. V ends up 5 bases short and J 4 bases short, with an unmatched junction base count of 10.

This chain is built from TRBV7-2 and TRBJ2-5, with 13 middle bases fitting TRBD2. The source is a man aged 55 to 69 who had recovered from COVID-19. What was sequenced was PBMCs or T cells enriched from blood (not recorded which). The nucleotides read TGTGCCAGCAGCCCCGATCGGACTAGCGGGAGTTCAGAGACCCAGTACTTC. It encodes CASSPDRTSGSSETQYF.